The T cell receptor (beta chain) under discussion was sequenced for a study of OX40 agonist ivuxolimab in advanced cancers. Background on the study: All patients had ivuxolimab intravenously every 2 weeks at 0.01 to 10 mg/kg.

Profiling relied on immunoSEQ multiplex PCR, and the TCRdb table lists in-frame clones only, not all of them. This sample has 45,000 to 70,000 clones, with around 84% found just once. The germline V and J ends were trimmed by 2 bases and 8 bases, with 9 bases remaining between them. The CDR3 contains 12 residues. CDR1 and CDR2 (germline): LNHDA, SQIVND (reference sequence). The source was CD4+ or CD8+ T cells sorted from blood, collected in a trial of the OX40 agonist ivuxolimab. This sequence originates from an adult with an advanced solid tumor such as melanoma, head and neck, liver or kidney cancer. The gene calls are TRBV19 and TRBJ1-2; maybe TRBD1 (6 bases). In nucleotides, the CDR3 is TGTGCCAGTAGTATAAAGGGGGACGGCTACACCTTC. Translation gives CASSIKGDGYTF.